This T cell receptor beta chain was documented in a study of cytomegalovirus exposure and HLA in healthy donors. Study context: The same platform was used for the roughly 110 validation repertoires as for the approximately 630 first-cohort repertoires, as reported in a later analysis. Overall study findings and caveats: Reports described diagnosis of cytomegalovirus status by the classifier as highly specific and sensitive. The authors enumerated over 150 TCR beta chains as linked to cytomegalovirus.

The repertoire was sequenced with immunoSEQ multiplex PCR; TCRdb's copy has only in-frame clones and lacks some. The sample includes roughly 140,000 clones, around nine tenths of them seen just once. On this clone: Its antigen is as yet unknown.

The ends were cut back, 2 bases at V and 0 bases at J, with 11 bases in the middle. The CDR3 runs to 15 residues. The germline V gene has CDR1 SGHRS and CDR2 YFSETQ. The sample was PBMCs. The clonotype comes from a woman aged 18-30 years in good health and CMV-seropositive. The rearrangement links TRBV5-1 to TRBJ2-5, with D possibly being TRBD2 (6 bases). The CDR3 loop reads CASSLNSGYQETQYF. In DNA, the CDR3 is TGCGCCAGCAGCTTAAATAGCGGATACCAAGAGACCCAGTACTTC.